This passage covers 26 T cell receptor beta chains from one sample sequenced in a study of T cell repertoires in cytomegalovirus infection. TCRdb fed the reads into MiXCR, producing one record per CDR3 protein. The sample has 90,000 to 120,000 distinct CDR3 sequences, about a quarter seen once. Sequencing input: CD8+ T cells from PBMCs. These receptors were collected from a human donor in good health (CMV status not recorded). Some clones in this sample may be carry-over from other donors' samples.

The V gene is TRBV13, the J gene TRBJ1-5; 9 bases are shared with TRBD1. Germline V CDR1 and CDR2: PRHDT, FYEKMQ (reference sequence). The CDR3 extends over 15 amino acids. The V gene end was trimmed by 2 bases and the J gene end by 4 bases; junction bases not matched to a gene: 3. CDR3 sequence: CASSLQTGGNQPQHF. The CDR3 DNA reads TGTGCCAGCAGCTTACAGACAGGGGGTAATCAGCCCCAGCATTTT.

This chain links TRBV10-3 with TRBJ1-1; D call uncertain. This CDR3 contains 11 residues. Germline-derived CDR1 and CDR2 are ENHRY and SYGVKD. V lost 10 bases and J lost 6, with 12 bases in between. In nucleotides, the CDR3 is TGTGCCAACTGGGGAAGTTCTGAAGCTTTCTTT. This gives the protein CANWGSSEAFF.

The gene calls are TRBV18 and TRBJ2-7, with no clear D. Germline lookup yields CDR1 KGHSH and CDR2 LQKENI. This CDR3 has 14 amino acids. V lost 2 bases to trimming and J lost 2 bases, with 10 bases between them. CDR3 in amino acids: CASSPRSETYEQYF. Here the CDR3 DNA reads TGTGCCAGCTCACCAAGATCAGAAACCTACGAGCAGTACTTC.

This clonotype was seen many times. The genes are TRBV7-2 and TRBJ2-1; no clear D. With 1 base removed from V and 6 bases from J, the gap between germline ends came to 7 bases. This CDR3 comprises 13 residues. The germline CDR1 and CDR2 sequences are SGHTA and FQGNSA. The CDR3 DNA reads as TGTGCCAGCAGCTTAGTGGTTAGCAATGAGCAGTTCTTC. Translating it yields CASSLVVSNEQFF.

In its sample, this clonotype was seen a few times. CDR3 in amino acids: CASSLADGSYEQYF. The CDR3 nucleotides read TGTGCCAGCAGCTTGGCCGATGGCAGCTACGAGCAGTACTTC. This chain joins TRBV5-5 and TRBJ2-7; D not resolved. Per the germline V gene, CDR1 is SGHKS and CDR2 is YYEKEE (reference sequence). The CDR3 contains 14 residues. The V end lost 0 bases, the J end lost 3 bases, and 10 bases lay between the germline ends.

The chain employs TRBV25-1 and TRBJ2-2, with unresolved D. The V gene lost 4 bases and the J gene lost 1 base, with 1 base spanning the gap. This CDR3 spans 12 amino acids. Germline values: CDR1 MGHDK, CDR2 SYGVNS. In DNA, the CDR3 is TGTGCCAGCAGTGGGAACACCGGGGAGCTGTTTTTT. It codes for CASSGNTGELFF.

The chain is built from TRBV7-2 and TRBJ1-1; no clear D gene. This CDR3 is 14 amino acids long. The V end lost 5 bases, the J end lost 2 bases, and 12 bases lay between the germline ends. Germline V gene lookup returns CDR1 SGHTA and CDR2 FQGNSA. In nucleotides, the CDR3 is TGTGCCAGCAGCCCCCCTAACATCAACACTGAAGCTTTCTTT. Its protein product is CASSPPNINTEAFF.

The chain recombines TRBV29-1 with TRBJ2-1; weak D call: TRBD2 (6 bases). Trimming left V 4 bases short and J 4 bases short, with 17 bases between. The CDR3 covers 15 residues. From germline, CDR1 is SQVTM and CDR2 ANQGSEA. The CDR3 DNA reads as TGCAGCGTTGGTGAGGGCGGGGCGGGATACAATGAGCAGTTCTTC. Protein product: CSVGEGGAGYNEQFF.

This clonotype was detected a few times. J is TRBJ1-6 and V is TRBV11-1, with 7 nucleotides matching TRBD1. CDR3 length equals 15 residues. V trimming: 4 bases; J trimming: 6 bases; junction bases outside the gene matches: 6. Germline loops: CDR1 SGHAT, CDR2 FQDESV (reference sequence). The CDR3 coding sequence is TGTGCCAGCAGCTCCCGGACAGGTGGTAATTCACCCCTCCACTTT. Encoded protein: CASSSRTGGNSPLHF.

CDR3 in DNA: TGTGCCAGCAGTTTATATCGGGGCCCACAGTACTTC. It encodes CASSLYRGPQYF. The chain has TRBV28 and TRBJ2-7, with D perhaps TRBD1 or TRBD2 (5 bases each). The CDR3 runs 12 residues. Per germline, CDR1 MDHEN and CDR2 SYDVKM. V was cut by 1 base and J by 10 bases, with 11 bases left in between.

The chain is built from TRBV7-2 and TRBJ1-5; 8 positions match TRBD1. Germline loops: CDR1 SGHTA, CDR2 FQGNSA. The CDR3 has 15 residues. The V gene end was trimmed by 4 bases and the J gene end by 4 bases; junction bases not matched to a gene: 6. Here the CDR3 reads CASSSDREMNQPQHF. DNA for the CDR3: TGTGCCAGCAGCTCGGACAGGGAAATGAATCAGCCCCAGCATTTT.

This clonotype showed up many times. The genes are TRBV6-6 and TRBJ2-1; no firm D call. Trimming removed 2 bases at V and 8 bases at J, with 4 bases between. Germline V gives CDR1 MNHNY, CDR2 SVGAGI (reference sequence). This CDR3 has 11 amino acids. DNA of the CDR3: TGTGCCAGCAGTTACGACGATGAGCAGTTCTTC. Protein product: CASSYDDEQFF.

The CDR3, as DNA: TGTGCCAGCAGTGAATTTCTAGCGGCTAGCTCCTACAATGAGCAGTTCTTC. Amino acids: CASSEFLAASSYNEQFF. The chain links TRBV2 to TRBJ2-1; 7 nucleotides match TRBD2. There are 17 residues in the CDR3. With 2 bases clipped from V and 0 bases from J, the junction kept 7 bases outside the gene matches. Germline CDR1 is SNHLY and CDR2 is FYNNEI.

The chain is built from TRBV24-1 and TRBJ2-1; 12 bases fit TRBD2. Germline values: CDR1 KGHDR, CDR2 SFDVKD. The CDR3 is 18 amino acids. The ends lost 4 bases at V and 4 bases at J; junction bases unmatched: 10. The CDR3 region is CATSERLRTSGTYNEQFF. CDR3 nucleotide sequence: TGTGCCACCAGTGAGAGGCTAAGGACTAGCGGGACATACAATGAGCAGTTCTTC.

In the case of this clonotype: Given a much more abundant clone one base away, this may be a read error. The gene calls are TRBV11-2 and TRBJ2-7; 9 bases match TRBD1. The CDR3 loop spans 15 amino acids. In germline, CDR1 is SGHAT, CDR2 FQNNGV. CDR3 sequence (DNA): TGTGCCAGCGGCTTTACAGGGGGCCTTACCTACGAGCAGTACTTC. Translation: CASGFTGGLTYEQYF.

The chain employs TRBV11-2 and TRBJ2-7, with 8 bases lining up with TRBD1. The CDR3 has 15 amino acids. The V gene end was trimmed by 5 bases and the J gene end by 6 bases; junction bases not matched to a gene: 12. Germline CDR1 is SGHAT and CDR2 is FQNNGV. The CDR3 DNA sequence: TGTGCCAGCAGCACGACCCCGGACAGGGTAGTCGAGCAGTACTTC. The encoded protein is CASSTTPDRVVEQYF.

In its sample, this clonotype was seen many times. The chain carries TRBV12-3 or TRBV12-4 and TRBJ2-1; D not certain. CDR3 length: 12 amino acids. V lost 6 bases to trimming and J lost 8 bases, with 11 bases between them. CDR3 loop: CASSPLRDEQFF. Written as DNA, the CDR3 is TGTGCCAGCAGCCCCCTTCGGGATGAGCAGTTCTTC.

The rearrangement uses TRBV11-2 and TRBJ2-3, with D uncertain. The germline V and J ends were trimmed by 1 base and 2 bases, with 13 bases remaining between them. There are 16 residues in the CDR3. The germline V gene encodes CDR1 SGHAT and CDR2 FQNNGV. CDR3 sequence (DNA): TGTGCCAGCAGCTTAGGCGTAGTCAGTCTCACAGATACGCAGTATTTT. It codes for CASSLGVVSLTDTQYF. The complete variable domain, with remaining parts taken from reference TRBV11-2 and TRBJ2-3, reads EAGVAQSPRYKIIEKRQSVAFWCNPISGHATLYWYQQILGQGPKLLIQFQNNGVVDDSQLPKDRFSAERLKGVDSTLKIQPAKLEDSAVYLCASSLGVVSLTDTQYFGPGTRLTVL.

In this sample, this clonotype turned up a few times. The chain carries TRBV27 and TRBJ1-2; 8 nucleotides align to TRBD1. The CDR3 totals 13 residues. Germline V lookup: CDR1 MNHEY, CDR2 SMNVEV (reference sequence). V dropped 8 bases and J dropped 6; count of bases not matched to a gene: 8. CDR3 residues: CASVGQGANGYTF. CDR3 coding DNA: TGTGCCAGCGTCGGGCAGGGGGCAAATGGCTACACCTTC.

The chain carries TRBV7-2 and TRBJ2-3; D gene uncertain. Trimming took off 5 bases at V and 5 bases at J, with 8 bases between the two ends. CDR3 size: 12 residues. Germline-derived CDR1 and CDR2 are SGHTA and FQGNSA. Here the CDR3 DNA reads TGTGCCAGCAGCCCCATGGGAGATACGCAGTATTTT. The encoded protein is CASSPMGDTQYF.

V gene TRBV7-8 combines with J gene TRBJ1-2; no clear D. The V and J ends lost 0 bases and 4 bases respectively, with 9 bases between them. CDR3 size: 14 residues. Germline CDR1 reads SGHVS; CDR2 reads FQNEAQ. CDR3 sequence: CASSLALGSYGYTF. The DNA of the CDR3 is TGTGCCAGCAGCTTAGCGCTGGGATCCTATGGCTACACCTTC. Variable domain in full (rest from reference TRBV7-8 and TRBJ1-2): GAGVSQSPRYKVAKRGQDVALRCDPISGHVSLFWYQQALGQGPEFLTYFQNEAQLDKSGLPSDRFFAERPEGSVSTLKIQRTQQEDSAVYLCASSLALGSYGYTFGSGTRLTVV.

This clonotype was found a few times. V usage is TRBV7-2 and J usage is TRBJ2-5; 10 bases are a match to TRBD2. The germline CDR1 and CDR2 sequences are SGHTA and FQGNSA. The CDR3 totals 19 residues. The junction had 17 bases not matched to a gene; V was cut back by 5 bases and J by 2 bases. This CDR3 is CASSRPSGGAPGGQETQYF. As DNA, the CDR3 is TGTGCCAGCAGCCGCCCGAGCGGGGGGGCCCCCGGGGGACAAGAGACCCAGTACTTC.

There are many counts of this clonotype. The chain employs TRBV29-1 and TRBJ2-5; TRBD1 agrees at 8 bases. Germline V gene lookup returns CDR1 SQVTM and CDR2 ANQGSEA. V trimming: 6 bases; J trimming: 4 bases; junction bases outside the gene matches: 10. CDR3 length: 14 residues. CDR3 coding DNA: TGCAGCGTGGGGGTAGACAGGGGACGAGAGACCCAGTACTTC. Its translation is CSVGVDRGRETQYF.

The rearrangement links TRBV30 to TRBJ2-7; D not certain. Trimming pared 0 bases from V and 3 bases from J, leaving 9 bases between. Germline CDR1 and CDR2: GTSNPN and SVGIG (reference sequence). The CDR3 runs to 13 residues. For the CDR3, the DNA is TGTGCCTGGAGTGTGTCCCCTCTCTACGAGCAGTACTTC. This codes for CAWSVSPLYEQYF.

The rearrangement uses TRBV7-9 and TRBJ2-7; D not resolved. The V end was cut by 5 bases, the J end by 6 bases, with 14 bases between. Germline-derived CDR1 and CDR2 are SEHNR and FQNEAQ (reference sequence). The CDR3 length is 13 residues. The chain's CDR3 is CASSPTPPLEQYF. As DNA, the CDR3 is TGTGCCAGCAGCCCGACCCCCCCACTCGAGCAGTACTTC.

This clonotype was seen more than once but under ten times. This sequence joins TRBV24-1 and TRBJ2-2; D is possibly TRBD1 or TRBD2 (5 bases each). The CDR3 extends over 17 amino acids. The V gene lost 3 bases and the J gene lost 6 bases, with 19 bases spanning the gap. CDR1 is KGHDR, CDR2 SFDVKD, per germline. CDR3 protein: CATSDPKTGLGAGELFF. The DNA for the CDR3 is TGTGCCACCAGTGATCCTAAGACGGGCTTGGGGGCCGGGGAGCTGTTTTTT.